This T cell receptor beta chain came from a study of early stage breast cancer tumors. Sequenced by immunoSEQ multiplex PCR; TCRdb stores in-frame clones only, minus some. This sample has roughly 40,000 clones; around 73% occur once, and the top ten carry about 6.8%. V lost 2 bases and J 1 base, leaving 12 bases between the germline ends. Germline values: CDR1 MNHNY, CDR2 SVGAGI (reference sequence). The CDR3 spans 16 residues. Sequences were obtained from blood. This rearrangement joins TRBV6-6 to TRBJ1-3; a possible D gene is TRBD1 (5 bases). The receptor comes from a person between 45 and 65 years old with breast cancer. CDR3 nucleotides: TGTGCCAGCAGTTACGAACAGGCGTATTCTGGAAACACCATATATTTT. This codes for CASSYEQAYSGNTIYF.